These 18 T cell receptor beta chains originate from one sample sequenced in a study of graft-versus-host responses after intestinal transplantation. TCRdb's table, derived via immunoSEQ multiplex PCR, lists solely in-frame clones and lacks some. This sample carries 74,000 or so clones, around 93% of them seen once, and the ten largest clones take approximately 0.73%. The source material was PBMCs, sampled 98 days after intestinal transplantation. These TCRs come from a human patient who received an intestinal transplant, so some T cells may come from the graft donor.

This clone was counted a single time. The V gene is TRBV27, the J gene TRBJ2-7; 9 bases are shared with TRBD2. In germline, CDR1 is MNHEY, CDR2 SMNVEV (reference sequence). V trimming: 3 bases; J trimming: 4 bases; junction bases outside the gene matches: 10. This CDR3 spans 16 amino acids. The CDR3 loop reads CASSFGVSSGVYEQYF. The CDR3, as DNA: TGTGCCAGCAGTTTTGGCGTGTCTAGCGGGGTGTACGAGCAGTACTTC.

The V gene is TRBV21-1, the J gene TRBJ2-3; the table assigns TRBD1, which was not confirmed against the DNA. TRBV21-1 is flagged as a pseudogene. CDR3 size: 17 residues. CDR3 nucleotide sequence: TGTGCCAGCAGCAAAAGGGGGTTTGGATCTTACACAGATACGCAGTATTTT. This translates into CASSKRGFGSYTDTQYF.

The rearrangement links TRBV25-1 to TRBJ1-1; no definite D call. The V gene lost 1 base and the J gene lost 5 bases, with 8 bases spanning the gap. Germline V CDR1 and CDR2: MGHDK, SYGVNS. The CDR3 has 13 amino acids. The CDR3 here is CASSESAGTEAFF. The CDR3 DNA reads TGTGCCAGCAGTGAATCGGCGGGAACTGAAGCTTTCTTT. Filled out from reference TRBV25-1 and TRBJ1-1, the complete variable domain reads EADIYQTPRYLVIGTGKKITLECSQTMGHDKMYWYQQDPGMELHLIHYSYGVNSTEKGDLSSESTVSRIRTEHFPLTLESARPSHTSQYLCASSESAGTEAFFGQGTRLTVV.

The chain couples TRBV10-1 to TRBJ2-3; 10 positions agree with TRBD2. The CDR3 is 17 residues long. Germline V CDR1 and CDR2: WNHNN, SYGVQD (reference sequence). V shed 4 bases and J 8 bases; nucleotides not matched to a gene: 15. CDR3 DNA: TGCGCCAGCAGTGCTCTAGCGGGAGAAGGGGCTGGGACTACGCAGTATTTT. Translating gives CASSALAGEGAGTTQYF.

V gene TRBV4-2 combines with J gene TRBJ2-1; possible D gene TRBD2, 5 bases. The CDR3 sequence is 18 residues long. Germline CDR1 LGHNA, CDR2 YNFKEQ. Trimming left V 2 bases short and J 9 bases short, with 26 bases between. CDR3 nucleotides: TGTGCCAGCAGCCAAACCCGGTCTTTGTCTAGCCGACCCTCTGAGCAGTTCTTC. This sequence encodes CASSQTRSLSSRPSEQFF.

V is TRBV7-9 and J is TRBJ2-7; TRBD2 matches at 8 bases. The ends lost 1 base at V and 2 bases at J; junction bases unmatched: 7. The CDR3 runs to 16 residues. The germline gives CDR1 SEHNR, CDR2 FQNEAQ (reference sequence). CDR3 sequence (DNA): TGTGCCAGCAGCTTAGAAGCGGGGGTAACCACCTACGAGCAGTACTTC. Translating it yields CASSLEAGVTTYEQYF.

This chain links TRBV13 with TRBJ2-2; D is ambiguous. The germline V gene encodes CDR1 PRHDT and CDR2 FYEKMQ (reference sequence). The CDR3 runs 12 residues. The V gene lost 11 bases and the J gene lost 4 bases, with 11 bases spanning the gap. CDR3 loop: CASAALTGELFF. The DNA for the CDR3 is TGTGCCTCCGCAGCTCTCACCGGGGAGCTGTTTTTT. Supplemented by reference TRBV13 and TRBJ2-2, the full variable domain reads AAGVIQSPRHLIKEKRETATLKCYPIPRHDTVYWYQQGPGQDPQFLISFYEKMQSDKGSIPDRFSAQQFSDYHSELNMSSLELGDSALYFCASAALTGELFFGEGSRLTVL.

This clone was seen only a few times. V and J are TRBV5-4 and TRBJ2-7; D is ambiguous. The CDR3 loop spans 11 amino acids. The germline gives CDR1 SGHNT, CDR2 YYREEE (reference sequence). The V and J ends lost 3 bases and 3 bases respectively, with 4 bases between them. CDR3 bases: TGTGCCAGCAGCTACCTCTACGAGCAGTACTTC. Translation gives CASSYLYEQYF.

The rearrangement joins TRBV5-3 to TRBJ2-1; 9 positions agree with TRBD1. TRBV5-3 has ORF status, its function being uncertain. Losses at the gene ends were 6 bases for V and 5 bases for J; bases not matched to a gene: 18. The CDR3 covers 18 residues. CDR3 residues: CARTTRDRDGFCHNEQFF. The CDR3 bases are TGTGCCAGAACTACCCGGGACAGGGATGGTTTTTGCCACAATGAGCAGTTCTTC.

The rearrangement joins TRBV7-8 to TRBJ2-1; 7 bases match TRBD1. The CDR3 is made up of 15 amino acids. V was clipped by 4 bases and J by 6 bases; unmatched bases: 9. Germline V gene sequence: CDR1 SGHVS, CDR2 FQNEAQ. CDR3 residues: CASSYEYRGSNEQFF. The CDR3 DNA follows: TGTGCCAGCAGCTATGAATACAGGGGAAGCAATGAGCAGTTCTTC.

This chain links TRBV18 with TRBJ2-3; the D gene is possibly TRBD1 (5 bases). CDR1 KGHSH and CDR2 LQKENI come from the germline V gene. The germline V and J ends were trimmed by 1 base and 0 bases, with 11 bases remaining between them. The CDR3 is 16 residues long. CDR3 sequence: CASSPRQGYSTDTQYF. The DNA for the CDR3 is TGTGCCAGCTCACCACGGCAGGGCTACAGCACAGATACGCAGTATTTT.

The chain employs TRBV9 and TRBJ2-7; possibly TRBD2 for D (7 bases). The V end was cut by 3 bases, the J end by 2 bases, with 15 bases between. The CDR3 has 15 residues. The germline V gene has CDR1 SGDLS and CDR2 YYNGEE. CDR3: CASSEGGDLTYEQYF. CDR3 DNA: TGTGCCAGCAGCGAGGGGGGGGACCTCACCTACGAGCAGTACTTC.

In its sample, this clone was seen once. V is TRBV7-6 and J is TRBJ2-2; D is unclear. V was trimmed by 6 bases and J by 6 bases, leaving 11 bases between them. CDR1 is SGHVS, CDR2 FNYEAQ, per germline. The length of the CDR3 is 13 residues. The CDR3 sequence: CASSSTQAGELFF. The DNA of the CDR3 is TGTGCCAGCAGTTCAACCCAGGCCGGGGAGCTGTTTTTT.

This chain uses TRBV10-3 with TRBJ2-7; 8 bases match TRBD2. In germline, CDR1 is ENHRY, CDR2 SYGVKD. J was trimmed by 5 bases and V by 3 bases; bases with no gene match: 15. The CDR3 runs 17 residues. In DNA, the CDR3 is TGTGCCATCAGTGAATTTGTCGGGGGGGCTTCAAAGGACGAGCAGTACTTC. This translates into CAISEFVGGASKDEQYF.

This chain links TRBV25-1 with TRBJ1-1; D ambiguous. Between the trimmed V and J ends, which lost 4 bases and 3 bases, there was a span of 9 bases. CDR3 size: 13 residues. The germline CDR1 and CDR2 sequences are MGHDK and SYGVNS. In nucleotides, the CDR3 is TGTGCCAGCAGTGTGGGCTTGGACACTGAAGCTTTCTTT. Translation: CASSVGLDTEAFF.

This chain uses TRBV5-1 with TRBJ2-7, with D perhaps given as TRBD1 or TRBD2 (5 bases each). The CDR3 length is 12 residues. Trimming pared 10 bases from V and 3 bases from J, leaving 14 bases between. Per the germline V gene, CDR1 is SGHRS and CDR2 is YFSETQ. The CDR3 protein is CASSGAGYEQYF. CDR3 in DNA: TGCGCCTCCTCCGGGGCAGGCTACGAGCAGTACTTC.

This chain joins TRBV27 and TRBJ2-3; the match to TRBD2 covers 7 bases. Looked up from germline, CDR1 is MNHEY and CDR2 is SMNVEV (reference sequence). The J segment lost 2 bases and the V segment lost 5 bases, leaving 4 bases of the junction unmatched. There are 14 residues in the CDR3. The DNA of the CDR3 is TGTGCCAGCAGTAGCGCGGGGGTCACAGATACGCAGTATTTT. Translation: CASSSAGVTDTQYF.

V is TRBV6-6 and J is TRBJ1-1; 7 bases are a match to TRBD1. Germline V gene data show CDR1 as MNHNY and CDR2 as SVGAGI (reference sequence). The CDR3 is made up of 14 amino acids. Trimming cost V 5 bases and J 3 bases; bases outside gene matches: 6. In nucleotides, the CDR3 is TGTGCCAGCAGTGGCAGGGGGGGGTACACTGAAGCTTTCTTT. Encoded protein: CASSGRGGYTEAFF.